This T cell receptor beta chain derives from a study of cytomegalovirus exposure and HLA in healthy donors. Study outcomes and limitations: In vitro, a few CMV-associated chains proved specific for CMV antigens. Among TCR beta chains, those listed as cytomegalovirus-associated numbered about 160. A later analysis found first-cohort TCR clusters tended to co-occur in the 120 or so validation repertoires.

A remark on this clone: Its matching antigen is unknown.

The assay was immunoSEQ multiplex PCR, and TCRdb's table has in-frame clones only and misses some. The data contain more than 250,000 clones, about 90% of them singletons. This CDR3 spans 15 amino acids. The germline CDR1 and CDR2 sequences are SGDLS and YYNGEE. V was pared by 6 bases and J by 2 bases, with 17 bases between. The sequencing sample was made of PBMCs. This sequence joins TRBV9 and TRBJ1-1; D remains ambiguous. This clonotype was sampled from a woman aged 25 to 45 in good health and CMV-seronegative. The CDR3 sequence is CASTQWGEINTEAFF. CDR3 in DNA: TGTGCCAGCACCCAATGGGGAGAAATTAACACTGAAGCTTTCTTT.